This TCR beta chain was recorded in a study of human T cells and chemical hapten exposure. Background on the study: 2% DPC was applied to approximately 2 cm by approximately 2 cm of upper inner arm skin for sensitization. The cohort included alopecia areata under or over 50% scalp, totalis and universalis. Whole-study results and caveats: It was expanded TCRs that formed significantly more large CDR3 similarity clusters than controls did.

The time point: patch test 1, 2 weeks after DPC sensitization. Treatment of the sample: therapeutic diphenylcyclopropenone sensitization with weekly scalp DPC. TCRdb fed the RACE reads into MiXCR, producing one record per CDR3 protein. This sample yields under 120,000 distinct CDR3 sequences, of which 11% are seen a single time; approximately 4% belongs to the top ten. V was clipped by 3 bases and J by 2 bases, with 20 bases between them. This CDR3 comprises 19 residues. Germline values: CDR1 MNHEY, CDR2 SMNVEV (reference sequence). This clonotype occurred many times. Its target is not known. The sample in question was whole blood, obtained in connection with sensitization to the hapten diphenylcyclopropenone (DPC). The chain is built from TRBV27 and TRBJ2-6; D is unclear. This TCR came from a woman aged 40 to 49 with alopecia areata. Some clones in this sample may be carry-over from other donors' samples. The CDR3 protein is CASSLSSVLRYPGANVLTF. The CDR3 coding sequence is TGTGCCAGCAGTTTGAGCAGCGTACTTAGGTATCCTGGGGCCAACGTCCTGACTTTC.